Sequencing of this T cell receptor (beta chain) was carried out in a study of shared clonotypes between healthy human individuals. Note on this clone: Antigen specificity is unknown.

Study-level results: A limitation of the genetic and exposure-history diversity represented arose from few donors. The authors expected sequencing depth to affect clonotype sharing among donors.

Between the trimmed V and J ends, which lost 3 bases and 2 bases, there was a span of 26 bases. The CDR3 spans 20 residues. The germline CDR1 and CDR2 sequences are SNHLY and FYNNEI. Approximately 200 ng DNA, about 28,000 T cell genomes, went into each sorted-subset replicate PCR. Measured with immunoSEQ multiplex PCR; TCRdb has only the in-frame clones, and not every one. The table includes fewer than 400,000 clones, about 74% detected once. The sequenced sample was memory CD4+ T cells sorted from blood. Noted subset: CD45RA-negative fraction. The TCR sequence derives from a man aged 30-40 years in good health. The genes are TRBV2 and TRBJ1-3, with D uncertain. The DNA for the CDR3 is TGTGCCAGCAGTGACGACTCTATAGTGGGTTTCTCTCCTCCTGGAAACACCATATATTTT. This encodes CASSDDSIVGFSPPGNTIYF.